These T cell receptor beta chains were read from a single sample in a study of beta chain features in type 1 diabetes. The method was immunoSEQ multiplex PCR; TCRdb's version includes in-frame clones alone and lacks a portion of them. The sample has under 800,000 clones; 15% to 17% are singletons. Input material: naive CD4+ T cells from blood. These receptors were taken from a man between 18 and 35 years old in good health. CDR3s include the opening cysteine and the closing phenylalanine or tryptophan. The order of the fields is V gene, J gene, clone size, D gene, CDR3 DNA, CDR3 protein. The D gene is left open where the match is weak. Rows may omit the clone size; those that give it use once, few, many or a size class.

TRBV7-2	TRBJ2-3	-	-	TGTGCCAGCAGCTTGAGGGGCTCTGGCACAGATACGCAGTATTTT	CASSLRGSGTDTQYF
TRBV5-1	TRBJ2-7	-	-	TGCGCCAGCAGCTTGGGACAGCGCAGCTCCTACGAGCAGTACTTC	CASSLGQRSSYEQYF
TRBV7-2	TRBJ1-2	-	TRBD1	TGTGCCAGCAGCCCAGTAGGCACAGGGGGCGGCTATGGCTACACCTTC	CASSPVGTGGGYGYTF
TRBV30	TRBJ2-1	-	-	TGTGCCTGGAGTGTATCCGGGGGCCGGTTCCGATACAATGAGCAGTTCTTC	CAWSVSGGRFRYNEQFF
TRBV6-5	TRBJ2-4	-	-	TGTGCCAGCAGCCTAGGCGGAGCCAAAAACATTCAGTACTTC	CASSLGGAKNIQYF
TRBV19	TRBJ2-5	few	-	TGTGCCAGTAGAGACCGGACAGTTTCGCAAGAGACCCAGTACTTC	CASRDRTVSQETQYF
TRBV29-1	TRBJ1-1	-	TRBD1	TGCAGCGTTCAGGGGGTGAACACTGAAGCTTTCTTT	CSVQGVNTEAFF
TRBV10-3	TRBJ2-6	many	-	TGTGCCATCGGCACCTCTGGGGCCAACGTCCTGACTTTC	CAIGTSGANVLTF
TRBV6-1	TRBJ2-5	-	-	TGTGCCAGCAGTGAACTAAGGTGGCGTACAGAGACCCAGTACTTC	CASSELRWRTETQYF
TRBV15	TRBJ2-7	-	-	TGTGCCACCAGCAGAGATGCGGACTACGAGCAGTACTTC	CATSRDADYEQYF
TRBV2	TRBJ2-7	-	TRBD2	TGTGCCAGCACGGGTGGACTAGCGGGACTGTACGAGCAGTACTTC	CASTGGLAGLYEQYF
TRBV6-5	TRBJ2-3	-	-	TGTGCCAGCAGTGTGCGATTCACAGATACGCAGTATTTT	CASSVRFTDTQYF
TRBV19	TRBJ1-2	few	TRBD1	TGTGCCAGTAGTTTCCGGGGACAGGCAACTTTGGGCTACACCTTC	CASSFRGQATLGYTF
TRBV7-9	TRBJ1-1	-	-	TGTGCCAGCAGCTTAGCAGGGGGACTAGAAGCTTTCTTT	CASSLAGGLEAFF
TRBV7-9	TRBJ2-3	-	TRBD2	TGTGCCAGCATCCCACCAGCGGGGGGGAGCACAGATACGCAGTATTTT	CASIPPAGGSTDTQYF
TRBV15	TRBJ1-4	-	TRBD1	TGTGCCACCAGGTACAGGGGAGTCGAAAAACTGTTTTTT	CATRYRGVEKLFF